The 5 T cell receptor beta chains presented below share a single source sample, sequenced in a study of cytomegalovirus exposure and HLA in healthy donors. The study ran its PCR with 60 Vbeta and 13 Jbeta primers. Sequencing used immunoSEQ multiplex PCR; TCRdb keeps in-frame clones, though not all of them. The sample carries approximately 180,000 clones, 77% recorded once. Input material: PBMCs. These receptors all come from a woman in her sixties in good health and CMV-seropositive.

The rearrangement links TRBV5-5 to TRBJ2-5; D may be TRBD1 (6 bases). With 4 bases removed from V and 1 base from J, the gap between germline ends came to 14 bases. The CDR3 covers 15 residues. Germline V lookup: CDR1 SGHKS, CDR2 YYEKEE (reference sequence). CDR3 in DNA: TGTGCCAGCAGCGCCGGGACACCACTCCAAGAGACCCAGTACTTC. Protein product: CASSAGTPLQETQYF.

The chain joins TRBV28 to TRBJ1-2; the match to TRBD1 covers 7 bases. V dropped 6 bases and J dropped 3; count of bases not matched to a gene: 7. Germline V gene lookup returns CDR1 MDHEN and CDR2 SYDVKM. This CDR3 has 14 amino acids. The CDR3, as DNA: TGTGCCAGCAGCCCGACAGGGAATGACTATGGCTACACCTTC. Translating gives CASSPTGNDYGYTF.

V is TRBV7-9 and J is TRBJ2-7; the D gene is possibly TRBD2 (6 bases). Germline V gene data show CDR1 as SEHNR and CDR2 as FQNEAQ (reference sequence). This CDR3 region has 13 residues. V lost 2 bases and J 3 bases, leaving 8 bases between the germline ends. CDR3 amino acids: CASSLRGNYEQYF. DNA for the CDR3: TGTGCCAGCAGCTTACGGGGGAACTACGAGCAGTACTTC. Supplemented by reference TRBV7-9 and TRBJ2-7, the full variable domain reads DTGVSQNPRHKITKRGQNVTFRCDPISEHNRLYWYRQTLGQGPEFLTYFQNEAQLEKSRLLSDRFSAERPKGSFSTLEIQRTEQGDSAMYLCASSLRGNYEQYFGPGTRLTVT.

V usage is TRBV2 and J usage is TRBJ1-5; no clear D. CDR3 length: 14 residues. Per the germline V gene, CDR1 is SNHLY and CDR2 is FYNNEI. V lost 3 bases, J lost 6 bases, and 12 bases lay in between. Here the CDR3 reads CASSDKVGGQPQHF. The CDR3 nucleotides are TGTGCCAGCAGTGACAAGGTGGGAGGTCAGCCCCAGCATTTT. Full variable domain (missing parts from reference TRBV2 and TRBJ1-5): EPEVTQTPSHQVTQMGQEVILRCVPISNHLYFYWYRQILGQKVEFLVSFYNNEISEKSEIFDDQFSVERPDGSNFTLKIRSTKLEDSAMYFCASSDKVGGQPQHFGDGTRLSIL.

DNA for the CDR3: TGTGCCAGCAGTTTATTAGGCGGGAGTAGTAATGAGCAGTTCTTC. It codes for CASSLLGGSSNEQFF. This rearrangement joins TRBV28 to TRBJ2-1, with TRBD2 matching over 7 bases. The V segment lost 1 base and the J segment 7 bases; nucleotides outside the gene matches: 7. Germline V lookup: CDR1 MDHEN, CDR2 SYDVKM. CDR3 length: 15 residues.